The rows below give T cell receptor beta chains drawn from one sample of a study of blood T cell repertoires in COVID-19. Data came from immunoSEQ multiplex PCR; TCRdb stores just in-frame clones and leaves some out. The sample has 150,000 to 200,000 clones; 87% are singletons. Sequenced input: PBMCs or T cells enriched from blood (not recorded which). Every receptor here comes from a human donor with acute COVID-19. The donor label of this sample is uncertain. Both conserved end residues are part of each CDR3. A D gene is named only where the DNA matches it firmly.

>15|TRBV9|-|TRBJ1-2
CASSDIGGPDYGYTF
TGTGCCAGCAGCGATATCGGAGGGCCTGACTATGGCTACACCTTC
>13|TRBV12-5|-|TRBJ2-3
CASGPQATDTQYF
TGTGCTAGTGGTCCCCAGGCCACAGATACGCAGTATTTT
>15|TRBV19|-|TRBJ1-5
CASSTSTDSNQPQHF
TGTGCCAGTAGTACGAGTACAGATAGCAATCAGCCCCAGCATTTT
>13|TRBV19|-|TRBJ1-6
CASRRQINSPLHF
TGTGCCAGTAGGCGGCAGATTAATTCACCCCTCCACTTT
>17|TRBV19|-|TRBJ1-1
CASSSLGAGDTNTEAFF
TGTGCCAGTAGTTCTTTGGGAGCGGGTGACACGAACACTGAAGCTTTCTTT
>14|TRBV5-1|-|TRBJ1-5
CASSQDSPNQPQHF
TGCGCCAGCAGCCAGGACAGCCCAAATCAGCCCCAGCATTTT
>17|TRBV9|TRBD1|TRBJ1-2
CASSALTGDQANYGYTF
TGTGCCAGCAGCGCACTGACAGGGGATCAAGCTAACTATGGCTACACCTTC
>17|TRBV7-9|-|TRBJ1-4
CASSLGRSGAARGKLFF
TGTGCCAGCAGCTTAGGGAGGAGCGGAGCTGCGCGGGGGAAACTGTTTTTT
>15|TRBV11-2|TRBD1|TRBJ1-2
CASSVSRGRRYGYTF
TGTGCCAGCAGCGTTTCCAGGGGGCGAAGATATGGCTACACCTTC
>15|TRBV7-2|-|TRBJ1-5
CASSFRGGATGPQHF
TGTGCCAGCAGCTTCCGGGGGGGGGCCACGGGGCCCCAGCATTTT
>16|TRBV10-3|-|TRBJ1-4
CAISESTGIGNEKLFF
TGTGCCATCAGTGAGTCCACAGGGATTGGCAATGAAAAACTGTTTTTT
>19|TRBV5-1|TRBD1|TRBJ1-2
CASSRNRGTVGDADYGYTF
TGCGCCAGCAGCCGTAACAGGGGCACCGTCGGGGATGCGGACTATGGCTACACCTTC
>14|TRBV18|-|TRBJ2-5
CASSPLGGEETQYF
TGTGCCAGCTCACCACTTGGGGGCGAAGAGACCCAGTACTTC
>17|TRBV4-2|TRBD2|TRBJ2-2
CASSQEQAGGPSGELFF
TGTGCCAGCAGCCAAGAGCAAGCGGGGGGGCCGAGCGGGGAGCTGTTTTTT
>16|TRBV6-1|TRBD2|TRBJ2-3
CASSEVAGGSTDTQYF
TGTGCCAGCAGTGAAGTCGCGGGGGGGAGCACAGATACGCAGTATTTT
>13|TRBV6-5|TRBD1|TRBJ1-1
CASRTGGYTEAFF
TGTGCCAGCCGGACAGGGGGTTACACTGAAGCTTTCTTT
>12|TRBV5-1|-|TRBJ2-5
CASCGITETQYF
TGCGCCAGCTGCGGAATAACGGAGACCCAGTACTTC
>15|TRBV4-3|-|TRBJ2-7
CASSQDISGSYEQYF
TGCGCCAGCAGCCAAGATATCAGCGGCTCCTACGAGCAGTACTTC